What follows are 10 T cell receptor beta chains derived from one specimen sequenced in a study of blood T cell repertoires in COVID-19. Clones were sequenced by immunoSEQ multiplex PCR, and TCRdb holds only the in-frame ones, with some missing. The sample includes some 250,000 clones, roughly nine tenths of them seen just once. Sequences were obtained from peripheral blood. Receptors originate from a man aged 60-69 years with acute or convalescent COVID-19.

The genes are TRBV6-2 or TRBV6-3 and TRBJ1-2; D perhaps matches TRBD1 (6 bases). V lost 5 bases and J lost 8, with 21 bases in between. Germline CDR1 MNHEY, CDR2 SVGEGT. The CDR3 runs 15 residues. The CDR3, as DNA: TGTGCCAGCAGTGCGCGCCAGGGGCTCATGAGGGGCTACACCTTC. This sequence encodes CASSARQGLMRGYTF.

The V call is TRBV6-2 or TRBV6-3, the J call TRBJ2-1; no definite D call. This CDR3 comprises 16 residues. The germline gives CDR1 MNHEY, CDR2 SVGEGT. Trimming left V 6 bases short and J 5 bases short, with 20 bases between. This CDR3 reads CASSPAPILRHNEQFF. CDR3 coding DNA: TGTGCCAGCAGCCCTGCCCCAATATTGCGGCACAATGAGCAGTTCTTC.

The chain couples TRBV11-3 to TRBJ2-1; TRBD2 matches 7 bases. The junction had 7 bases not matched to a gene; V was cut back by 4 bases and J by 4 bases. From germline, CDR1 is SGHNT and CDR2 YENEEA. The CDR3 consists of 15 residues. The CDR3 DNA reads TGTGCCAGCAGCTGGGGGACTAACCAATACAATGAGCAGTTCTTC. Amino acid sequence: CASSWGTNQYNEQFF.

This chain links TRBV3-1 (or the pseudogene TRBV3-2) with TRBJ1-3; 7 bases match TRBD1. Unmatched junction bases numbered 7, after V lost 3 bases and J lost 2 bases. Germline loops: CDR1 LGHDT, CDR2 YNNKEL (reference sequence). This CDR3 comprises 16 residues. The CDR3 spells CASSHDRVFTGNTIYF. The CDR3 DNA reads as TGTGCCAGCAGCCATGACAGGGTGTTCACTGGAAACACCATATATTTT.

The genes are TRBV9 and TRBJ2-2, with D possibly being TRBD1 (5 bases). Germline values: CDR1 SGDLS, CDR2 YYNGEE. This CDR3 has 16 residues. V lost 0 bases and J lost 0, with 9 bases in between. CDR3 in amino acids: CASSVGLRANTGELFF. The CDR3 DNA sequence: TGTGCCAGCAGCGTAGGGCTCAGGGCGAACACCGGGGAGCTGTTTTTT.

This chain uses TRBV30 with TRBJ1-5, with 9 bases matching TRBD1. The CDR3 is 14 amino acids. The germline V gene has CDR1 GTSNPN and CDR2 SVGIG (reference sequence). The V and J ends lost 1 base and 6 bases, in that order; junction bases with no gene match: 4. CDR3 sequence: CAWSGDREFQPQHF. The CDR3 nucleotides read TGTGCCTGGAGTGGGGACAGGGAGTTTCAGCCCCAGCATTTT.

This rearrangement joins TRBV27 to TRBJ1-2, with TRBD1 matching 8 bases. CDR1 is MNHEY, CDR2 SMNVEV, per germline (reference sequence). The CDR3 runs 13 residues. Germline trimming cut 3 bases from V and 8 bases from J; bases unmatched to any gene: 5. The DNA for the CDR3 is TGTGCCAGCAGTTTTCGACAGGGGAACGGCTACACCTTC. Its protein is CASSFRQGNGYTF.

This clone was counted a single time. J is TRBJ1-4 and V is TRBV7-9; D is uncertain. Germline V gene sequence: CDR1 SEHNR, CDR2 FQNEAQ (reference sequence). Between the trimmed V and J ends, which lost 4 bases and 7 bases, there was a span of 10 bases. The CDR3 loop spans 13 amino acids. CDR3 in amino acids: CASSYRSPEKLFF. CDR3 coding DNA: TGTGCCAGCAGCTACCGAAGCCCTGAAAAACTGTTTTTT.

V is TRBV19 and J is TRBJ2-5, with 7 nucleotides matching TRBD1. Trimming at V came to 5 bases and at J to 2 bases, leaving 8 bases not matched to a gene. The CDR3 covers 15 residues. The germline V gene has CDR1 LNHDA and CDR2 SQIVND (reference sequence). CDR3 amino acids: CASSAGTVNQETQYF. The CDR3 region has the DNA TGTGCCAGTAGTGCCGGGACAGTTAATCAAGAGACCCAGTACTTC.

The chain recombines TRBV7-8 with TRBJ1-2, with D perhaps TRBD1 (5 bases). The V end lost 1 base, the J end lost 6 bases, and 9 bases lay between the germline ends. The CDR3 covers 13 residues. Per the germline V gene, CDR1 is SGHVS and CDR2 is FQNEAQ. CDR3 bases: TGTGCCAGCAGCTTAGGGGGCGCAGATGGCTACACCTTC. This translates into CASSLGGADGYTF.